These 13 T cell receptor beta chains share one sample of origin, sequenced in a study of neurological immune-mediated disorders. From the 5' RACE reads, TCRdb called clonotypes with MiXCR, one entry per CDR3 protein. Here the sample spans 50,000 or so distinct CDR3 sequences, 16% being singletons. Sequenced input: PBMCs. The receptors derive from a man between 60 and 75 years old in good health.

This chain links TRBV3-1 with TRBJ1-5, with D unclear. The CDR3 length is 15 residues. V lost 0 bases and J lost 4, with 10 bases in between. Germline V lookup: CDR1 LGHDT, CDR2 YNNKEL (reference sequence). CDR3 in amino acids: CASSQEGLANQPQHF. In DNA, the CDR3 is TGTGCCAGCAGCCAAGAGGGTTTAGCAAATCAGCCCCAGCATTTT.

This clonotype was counted once. The J gene is TRBJ2-1, the V gene TRBV7-2, with 9 bases aligning to TRBD2. Germline V CDR1 and CDR2: SGHTA, FQGNSA. J gave up 8 bases and V 4 bases, and 6 bases lay outside the gene matches. The CDR3 length is 14 residues. DNA for the CDR3: TGTGCCAGCAGCTCGGGACTAGCTGGCCATGAGCAGTTCTTC. This translates into CASSSGLAGHEQFF.

At least ten counts were recorded for this clonotype. The chain recombines TRBV28 with TRBJ1-5; D ambiguous. V lost 5 bases and J 10 bases, leaving 12 bases between the germline ends. The germline gives CDR1 MDHEN, CDR2 SYDVKM. CDR3 length equals 12 residues. CDR3 amino acids: CASSKDGSPQHF. CDR3 coding DNA: TGTGCCAGCAGTAAAGACGGGTCTCCCCAGCATTTT.

This clonotype occurred many times. The chain links TRBV4-2 to TRBJ2-3; 7 positions match TRBD2. The CDR3 spans 16 residues. With V trimmed by 0 bases and J by 3 bases, 6 bases remained unmatched. Germline V gives CDR1 LGHNA, CDR2 YNFKEQ. The CDR3, as DNA: TGTGCCAGCAGCCAAGATCAGAGCGGGGAGACAGATACGCAGTATTTT. Encoded protein: CASSQDQSGETDTQYF.

The V and J genes are TRBV6-2 or TRBV6-3 and TRBJ2-3, with 11 bases matching TRBD2. Germline V CDR1 and CDR2: MNHEY, SVGEGT. V shed 8 bases, J shed 2 bases, and the junction held 6 bases outside the gene matches. This CDR3 is built from 15 residues. Written as DNA, the CDR3 is TGTGCCAGCGTCCTAGCGGGAGGCTCCACAGATACGCAGTATTTT. This gives the protein CASVLAGGSTDTQYF.

The chain carries TRBV19 and TRBJ2-1, with TRBD1 identical over 9 bases. Germline V gene data show CDR1 as LNHDA and CDR2 as SQIVND (reference sequence). This CDR3 spans 13 amino acids. The V and J ends lost 4 bases and 8 bases, in that order; junction bases with no gene match: 3. DNA of the CDR3: TGTGCCAGTAGTACGGACAGGGGCGATGAGCAGTTCTTC. Translated: CASSTDRGDEQFF. Looking up the rest from reference TRBV19 and TRBJ2-1 gives the full variable domain: DGGITQSPKYLFRKEGQNVTLSCEQNLNHDAMYWYRQDPGQGLRLIYYSQIVNDFQKGDIAEGYSVSREKKESFPLTVTSAQKNPTAFYLCASSTDRGDEQFFGPGTRLTVL.

This clonotype was picked up a small number of times. This chain joins TRBV20-1 and TRBJ2-5; maybe TRBD2 (6 bases). The length of the CDR3 is 13 residues. V was trimmed by 5 bases and J by 5 bases, leaving 15 bases between them. Germline V gene sequence: CDR1 DFQATT, CDR2 SNEGSKA (reference sequence). CDR3 protein: CSAWPTRGETQYF. The CDR3 DNA follows: TGCAGTGCTTGGCCGACACGGGGGGAGACCCAGTACTTC.

This clonotype was detected ten times or more. The chain has TRBV20-1 and TRBJ2-3; 11 bases match TRBD2. Germline trimming cut 6 bases from V and 6 bases from J; bases unmatched to any gene: 14. Germline CDR1 and CDR2: DFQATT and SNEGSKA (reference sequence). CDR3 size: 16 residues. The CDR3: CSAPRGSSGRGDTQYF. In DNA form, the CDR3 reads TGCAGTGCCCCCCGAGGGAGTAGCGGGAGGGGTGATACGCAGTATTTT.

This clonotype was seen repeatedly, ten times or more. At one end, the junction sequence differs from germline, possibly due to a read error. V gene TRBV7-9 combines with J gene TRBJ2-7; 9 nucleotides match TRBD2. The CDR3 consists of 16 residues. Germline V gene sequence: CDR1 SEHNR, CDR2 FQNEAQ (reference sequence). The DNA for the CDR3 is TGTGCCAACAGCTTAGCGGGTAAAGCGGGAGGTGGCGAGCAGTACTTC. The encoded protein is CANSLAGKAGGGEQYF.

This clonotype showed up many times. The chain combines TRBV20-1 with TRBJ2-2, with 9 positions matching TRBD1. CDR1 is DFQATT and CDR2 is SNEGSKA in the germline V gene (reference sequence). The CDR3 has 15 residues. With 5 bases clipped from V and 4 bases from J, the junction kept 8 bases outside the gene matches. CDR3 region: CSAFIQGAGTGELFF. The CDR3 nucleotides read TGCAGTGCTTTCATACAGGGGGCGGGCACCGGGGAGCTGTTTTTT.

This clonotype was seen repeatedly, ten times or more. V gene TRBV20-1 combines with J gene TRBJ1-1; D perhaps matches TRBD1 (5 bases). Germline V CDR1 and CDR2: DFQATT, SNEGSKA (reference sequence). The length of the CDR3 is 15 residues. V shed 3 bases and J shed 1 base, with 15 bases lying between them. CDR3 in DNA: TGCAGTGCTAGCCGGGGGGTACAGCCGAACACTGAAGCTTTCTTT. Protein sequence: CSASRGVQPNTEAFF.

This clonotype has ten or more counts. The genes are TRBV7-8 and TRBJ1-1; D not certain. CDR3 length: 14 residues. Germline CDR1 is SGHVS and CDR2 is FQNEAQ. The ends were cut back, 2 bases at V and 3 bases at J, with 10 bases in the middle. The DNA for the CDR3 is TGTGCCAGCAGCTTACTTCAGTTATACACTGAAGCTTTCTTT. It yields the protein CASSLLQLYTEAFF.

As for this clonotype: A much bigger clone sits one base away, suggesting this may be a read error. The chain is built from TRBV20-1 and TRBJ2-2; 10 nucleotides line up with TRBD1. V lost 5 bases to trimming and J lost 6 bases; unmatched junction nucleotides: 6. The CDR3 has 14 residues. The germline CDR1 and CDR2 sequences are DFQATT and SNEGSKA (reference sequence). CDR3 sequence (DNA): TGCAGTGCTCGGAAGGACAGGGGGGCCGGGGAGCTGTTTTTT. Translating gives CSARKDRGAGELFF.